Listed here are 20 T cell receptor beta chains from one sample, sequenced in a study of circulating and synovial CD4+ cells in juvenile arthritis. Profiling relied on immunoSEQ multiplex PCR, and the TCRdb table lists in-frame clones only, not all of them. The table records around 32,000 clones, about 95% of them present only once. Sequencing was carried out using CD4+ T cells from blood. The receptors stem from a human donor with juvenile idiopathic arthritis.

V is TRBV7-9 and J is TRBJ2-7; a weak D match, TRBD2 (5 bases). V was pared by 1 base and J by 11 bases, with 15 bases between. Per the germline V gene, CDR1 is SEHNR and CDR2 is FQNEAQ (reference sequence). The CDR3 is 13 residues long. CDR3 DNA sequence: TGTGCCAGCAGCTTAGGGGCTAGCTCCCCCAAGTACTTC. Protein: CASSLGASSPKYF.

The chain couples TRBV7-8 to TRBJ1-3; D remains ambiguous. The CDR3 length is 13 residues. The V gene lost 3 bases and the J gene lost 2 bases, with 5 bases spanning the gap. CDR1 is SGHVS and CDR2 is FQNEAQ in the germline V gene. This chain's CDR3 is CASSLRTGNTIYF. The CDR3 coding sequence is TGTGCCAGCAGCTTGCGGACTGGAAACACCATATATTTT.

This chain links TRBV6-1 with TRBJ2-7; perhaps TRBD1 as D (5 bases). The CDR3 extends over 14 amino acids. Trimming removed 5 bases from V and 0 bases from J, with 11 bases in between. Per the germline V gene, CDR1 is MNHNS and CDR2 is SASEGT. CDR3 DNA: TGTGCCAGCAGTCGCGGACACAGCTCCTACGAGCAGTACTTC. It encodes CASSRGHSSYEQYF.

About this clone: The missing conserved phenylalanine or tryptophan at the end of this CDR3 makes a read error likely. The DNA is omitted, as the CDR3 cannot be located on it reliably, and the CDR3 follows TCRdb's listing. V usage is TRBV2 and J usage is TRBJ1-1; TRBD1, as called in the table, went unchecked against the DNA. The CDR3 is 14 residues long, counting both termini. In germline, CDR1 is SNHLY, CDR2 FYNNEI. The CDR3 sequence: CASSGFAPGTDIFR.

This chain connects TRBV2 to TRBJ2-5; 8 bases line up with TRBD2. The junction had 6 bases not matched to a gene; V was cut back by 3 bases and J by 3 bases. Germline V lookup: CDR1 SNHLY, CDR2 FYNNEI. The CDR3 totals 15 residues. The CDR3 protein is CASSERGAGEETQYF. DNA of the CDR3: TGTGCCAGCAGTGAGCGGGGGGCCGGGGAAGAGACCCAGTACTTC. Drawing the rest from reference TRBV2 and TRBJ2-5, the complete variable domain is EPEVTQTPSHQVTQMGQEVILRCVPISNHLYFYWYRQILGQKVEFLVSFYNNEISEKSEIFDDQFSVERPDGSNFTLKIRSTKLEDSAMYFCASSERGAGEETQYFGPGTRLLVL.

The CDR3 here is CASSSSYGYTF. The DNA for the CDR3 is TGTGCCAGCAGCTCTTCCTATGGCTACACCTTC. The chain combines TRBV2 with TRBJ1-2; D is uncertain. Trimming took off 6 bases at V and 4 bases at J, with 6 bases between the two ends. The CDR3 is made up of 11 amino acids. Germline CDR1 and CDR2: SNHLY and FYNNEI.

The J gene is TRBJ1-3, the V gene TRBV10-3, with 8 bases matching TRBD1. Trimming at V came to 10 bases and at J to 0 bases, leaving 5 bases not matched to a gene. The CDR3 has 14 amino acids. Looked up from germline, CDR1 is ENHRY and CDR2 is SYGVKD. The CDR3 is CATGQGNSGNTIYF. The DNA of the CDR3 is TGTGCCACCGGACAGGGAAACTCTGGAAACACCATATATTTT.

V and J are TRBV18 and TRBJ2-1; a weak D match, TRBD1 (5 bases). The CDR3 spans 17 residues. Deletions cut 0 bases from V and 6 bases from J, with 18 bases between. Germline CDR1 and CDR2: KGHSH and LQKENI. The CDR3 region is CASSPPGLRVQANEQFF. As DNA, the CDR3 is TGTGCCAGCTCACCACCGGGCCTCAGGGTACAGGCCAATGAGCAGTTCTTC.

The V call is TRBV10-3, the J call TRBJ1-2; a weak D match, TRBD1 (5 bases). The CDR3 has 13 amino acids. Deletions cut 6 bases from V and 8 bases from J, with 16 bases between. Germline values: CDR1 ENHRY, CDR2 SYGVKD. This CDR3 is CAIRGGTEGGYTF. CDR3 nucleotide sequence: TGTGCCATCAGGGGGGGGACGGAGGGCGGCTACACCTTC.

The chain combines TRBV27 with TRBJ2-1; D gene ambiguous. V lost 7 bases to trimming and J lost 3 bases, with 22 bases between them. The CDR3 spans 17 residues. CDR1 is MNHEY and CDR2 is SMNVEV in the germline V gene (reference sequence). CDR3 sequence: CASMIWASRILYNEQFF. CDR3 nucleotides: TGTGCCAGCATGATATGGGCGTCCCGCATTCTCTACAATGAGCAGTTCTTC.

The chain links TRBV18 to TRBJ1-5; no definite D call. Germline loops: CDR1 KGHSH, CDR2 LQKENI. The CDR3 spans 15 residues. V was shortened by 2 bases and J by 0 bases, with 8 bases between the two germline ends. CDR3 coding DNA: TGTGCCAGCTCACCAGAGGCTCATAGCAATCAGCCCCAGCATTTT. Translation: CASSPEAHSNQPQHF.

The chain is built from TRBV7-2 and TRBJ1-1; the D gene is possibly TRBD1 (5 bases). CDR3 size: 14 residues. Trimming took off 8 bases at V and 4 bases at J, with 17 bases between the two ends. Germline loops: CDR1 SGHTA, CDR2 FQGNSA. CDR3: CASRPGGESTEAFF. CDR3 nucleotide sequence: TGTGCCAGCCGACCGGGGGGTGAGAGCACTGAAGCTTTCTTT.

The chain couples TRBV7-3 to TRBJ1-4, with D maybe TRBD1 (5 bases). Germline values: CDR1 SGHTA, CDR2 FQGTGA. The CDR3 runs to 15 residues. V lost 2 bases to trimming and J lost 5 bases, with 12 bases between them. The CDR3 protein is CASSLSGGGNEKLFF. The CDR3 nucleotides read TGTGCCAGCAGCTTATCGGGGGGGGGAAATGAAAAACTGTTTTTT. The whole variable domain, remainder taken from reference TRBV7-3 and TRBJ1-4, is GAGVSQTPSNKVTEKGKYVELRCDPISGHTALYWYRQSLGQGPEFLIYFQGTGAADDSGLPNDRFFAVRPEGSVSTLKIQRTERGDSAVYLCASSLSGGGNEKLFFGSGTQLSVL.

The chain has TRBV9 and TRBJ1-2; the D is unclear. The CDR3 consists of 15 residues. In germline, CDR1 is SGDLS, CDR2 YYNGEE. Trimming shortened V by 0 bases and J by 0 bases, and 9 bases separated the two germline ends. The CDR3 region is CASSVGAGSNYGYTF. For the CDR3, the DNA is TGTGCCAGCAGCGTAGGGGCAGGTTCTAACTATGGCTACACCTTC.

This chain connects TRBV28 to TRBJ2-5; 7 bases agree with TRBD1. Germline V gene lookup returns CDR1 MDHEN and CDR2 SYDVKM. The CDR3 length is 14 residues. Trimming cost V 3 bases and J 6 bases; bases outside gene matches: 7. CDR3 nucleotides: TGTGCCAGCAGTTTGCAAGGGGGCCTAAAGACCCAGTACTTC. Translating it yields CASSLQGGLKTQYF.

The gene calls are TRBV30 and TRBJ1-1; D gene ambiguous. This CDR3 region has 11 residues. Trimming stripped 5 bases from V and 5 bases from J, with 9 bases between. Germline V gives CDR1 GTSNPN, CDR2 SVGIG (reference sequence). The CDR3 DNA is TGTGCCTGGGACCGAGGGACTGAAGCTTTCTTT. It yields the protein CAWDRGTEAFF.

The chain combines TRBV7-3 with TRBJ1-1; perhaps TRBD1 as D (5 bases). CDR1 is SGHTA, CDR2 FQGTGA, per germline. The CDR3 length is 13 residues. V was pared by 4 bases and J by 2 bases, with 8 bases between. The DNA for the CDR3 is TGTGCCAGCAGCTGGCAGGGAAACACTGAAGCTTTCTTT. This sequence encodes CASSWQGNTEAFF.

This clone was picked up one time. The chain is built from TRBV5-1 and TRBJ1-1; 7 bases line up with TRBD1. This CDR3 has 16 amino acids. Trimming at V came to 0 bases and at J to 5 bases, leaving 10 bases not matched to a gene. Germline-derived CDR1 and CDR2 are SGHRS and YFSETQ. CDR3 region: CASSLVGRGAETEAFF. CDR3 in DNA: TGCGCCAGCAGCTTGGTGGGCAGGGGGGCGGAAACTGAAGCTTTCTTT.

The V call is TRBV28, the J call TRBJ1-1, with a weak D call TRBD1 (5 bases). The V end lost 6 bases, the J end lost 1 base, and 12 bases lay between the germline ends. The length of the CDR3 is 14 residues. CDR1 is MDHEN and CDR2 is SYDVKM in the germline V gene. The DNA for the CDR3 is TGTGCCAGCAGCCACCGGGGGAGGAACACTGAAGCTTTCTTT. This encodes CASSHRGRNTEAFF. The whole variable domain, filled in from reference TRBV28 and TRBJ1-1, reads DVKVTQSSRYLVKRTGEKVFLECVQDMDHENMFWYRQDPGLGLRLIYFSYDVKMKEKGDIPEGYSVSREKKERFSLILESASTNQTSMYLCASSHRGRNTEAFFGQGTRLTVV.

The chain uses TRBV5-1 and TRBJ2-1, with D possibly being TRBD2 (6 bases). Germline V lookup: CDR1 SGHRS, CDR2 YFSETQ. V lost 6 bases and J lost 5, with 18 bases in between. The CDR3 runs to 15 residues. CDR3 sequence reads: CASTPGTGRHNEQFF. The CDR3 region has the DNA TGCGCCAGCACTCCGGGGACTGGAAGACACAATGAGCAGTTCTTC.